This TCR beta chain was obtained from a study of human T cells and chemical hapten exposure. The wider study: Largely, small differences in pooled library volume made per-sample TCR yields vary.

Study-wide findings and caveats: High-frequency TCRs, those above 1 in 1000, stayed the same after DPC sensitization.

The time point: healthy volunteer bleed at 2 weeks. Total RNA was isolated from whole blood that had not been fractionated. Within the library, unique molecular identifiers were attached to each individual cDNA molecule. Per the authors' pipeline: The median was 95,638 TCRs per sample, ranging roughly 23,224 to 690,600. TCRdb reanalysed the RACE reads using MiXCR and keeps one entry per CDR3 protein. These V and J calls derive from TCRdb rather than the authors' analysis. The sample records tens of thousands of distinct CDR3 sequences, less than 8% being singletons. The CDR3 is 16 residues long. V lost 4 bases, J lost 1 base, and 14 bases lay in between. Germline V gives CDR1 MNHNY, CDR2 SVGAGI (reference sequence). As concerns this clonotype: Its specificity is not known.

The chain couples TRBV6-6 to TRBJ1-5, with a weak D call TRBD1 (5 bases). The origin of this receptor is a human donor in good health. Some clones in this sample may be carry-over from other donors' samples. Sequences were obtained from whole blood. CDR3 sequence reads: CASSSRQMGSNQPQHF. CDR3 bases: TGTGCCAGCAGTTCCCGACAGATGGGGAGCAATCAGCCCCAGCATTTT.